The clone carrying this T cell receptor (beta chain) was picked up one time. This specimen comes from a study of blood T cell repertoires in COVID-19. Across the whole study: Both acute and convalescent COVID-19 samples were obtained from the United States, Italy and Spain. Sources were T cells, B-cell-depleted T cells, or PBMCs; the material itself was cDNA or gDNA.

The assay was immunoSEQ multiplex PCR, and TCRdb's table has in-frame clones only and misses some. The table includes more than 50,000 clones, around nine tenths detected once. Germline V gene lookup returns CDR1 DFQATT and CDR2 SNEGSKA (reference sequence). V lost 6 bases to trimming and J lost 0 bases, with 4 bases between them. The CDR3 has 11 amino acids. The sequenced material came from peripheral blood. The sequence came from a woman in her thirties or forties with active COVID-19. The chain is built from TRBV20-1 and TRBJ2-3; D gene unclear. The CDR3 region is CSAESTDTQYF. The CDR3 coding sequence is TGCAGTGCCGAGAGCACAGATACGCAGTATTTT.